This TCR beta chain came from a study of shared clonotypes between healthy human individuals (dated by TCRdb to about 2020). At the level of the whole study: Two women and a few men aged 18 to 49 years were included in the cohort. To increase sequencing depth and limit assay-specific biases, different laboratories used diverse techniques to prepare libraries and sequence TCR repertoires. Per donor, leukapheresis produced somewhere between about 0.9 and 9 billion PBMCs. Blood TCR repertoires of about five healthy adults were deeply sequenced to estimate repertoire size and the extent of clonotype sharing between individuals. For each donor, three plates each were used for CD4 naive and CD4 memory, two plates were used for CD8 naive, and one plate was used for CD8 memory. What the study reported, not specific to this receptor: The small number of donors limited the genetic and exposure-history diversity represented. Sampling was limited to blood, and TCR repertoires in tissue likely differ from TCR repertoires in blood. Pairwise subsampling indicated that sequencing depth was expected to affect the degree of clonotype sharing among donors. Even with the large sequencing depth, rarefaction of the sorted-subset datasets indicated that sequencing was incomplete. Naive subsets generally had larger estimated clonotype richness than memory subsets. Higher generation probabilities were observed for clonotypes shared by all four sorted-subset donors than for non-shared clonotypes. When a few donors were compared, the shared fraction of clonotypes was 5% to 6.5% for naive CD4, roughly 3.3% for naive CD8, 2.3% for memory CD4, and 0.4% for memory CD8.

With respect to this clone: The clone's antigen remains unknown. Base qualities are not recorded, but no much larger clone differs from it by a single base.

V has 4 bases trimmed and J has 5 bases trimmed; junction bases matching no gene number 12. From a lookup of the germline V gene (reference sequence), CDR1 and CDR2 are MNHEY and SMNVEV. The CDR3 has 16 amino acids, counting the end cysteine and phenylalanine. Just the 48-base CDR3 DNA is kept, in frame starting at base 1. Healthy HIV-negative adults with no recently reported acute infections or vaccinations were included as donors. Every donor was a Caucasian adult living in Nashville, Tennessee, USA. CD8 memory samples were composed of magnetically selected CD45RO+ cells combined with CCR7-negative CD45RA+ effector memory (TemRA) cells. Blood was obtained by leukapheresis, after which PBMCs were separated by Ficoll-Histopaque density gradient centrifugation and cryopreserved in liquid nitrogen vapor phase. Analytical flow cytometry was used to check the purity and quantity of every magnetically sorted T cell population. Each sorted fraction had its genomic DNA isolated and then quantified by UV absorbance on a Nanodrop 2000c.

Using the deep immunoSEQ assay, TCR CDR3 regions were amplified from genomic DNA by multiplex PCR. Genomic DNA extracted from each cell subset was distributed evenly over all wells of several immunoSEQ 96-well plates, and each plate served as one replicate. Each replicate PCR for sorted subsets received approximately 200 ng genomic DNA, equal to roughly 29,000 T cell genomes. The purified libraries were quantified using a Qubit 3.0 fluorometer, sized with a Bioanalyzer 2100, and then quantified again using the KAPA Library Quantification kit. A separate single-read 150-cycle Illumina NextSeq 550 flow cell was used to sequence each immunoSEQ 96-well plate. For the original study's pipeline: The immunoSEQ output contained only junctional sequences without quality scores, so filtering could not match that applied to full-length reads. Sequences were annotated with PyIR, a Python wrapper for IgBLAST v1.9, and V/J genes and CDR3 were assigned using IMGT germline references. Reads were removed for weak V/J assignments (E-value above 1e-6), missing CDR3, stop codons, out-of-frame junctions, or ambiguous translated residues. V3J clonotypes were defined as sequences sharing an identical inferred V gene, J gene, and CDR3 amino acid sequence. The percentage overlap between two repertoires was calculated by dividing the number of shared unique clonotypes by the size of the smaller repertoire. RTK rarefaction, the Chao1 estimator, and Recon v2.1 estimates of unobserved clonotypes were used to assess repertoire richness. Generation probabilities for all TCRbeta clonotypes obtained by the gDNA method from a handful of donors were computed using OLGA. The immuneACCESS repertoire file appears here via TCRdb, limited to in-frame rearrangements. These files lack a portion of the clones; in checked studies, under half of the deficit traces to unresolved V genes, and the cause of the others is not known. For V, J and clone size, that table is used; D and trimming come from the DNA. This sample lists about 320,000 clones; around 86% were detected once. In total, the top ten clones hold 15% to 20% of the sample.

The chain is assembled from TRBV27 and TRBJ2-3; 7 central nucleotides agree with TRBD1. The TCR sequence derives from a man aged 18 to 29 in good health. Sequencing used memory CD8+ T cells sorted from blood. The sample's cell subset or site label is to be understood as: CD45RO+ cells pooled with CCR7-negative TemRA cells. The bases are TGTGCCAGCAGTTCCACCGGGACAGAGATGGAAGATACGCAGTATTTT. It is translated as CASSSTGTEMEDTQYF.